The present entry profiles one T cell receptor (beta chain) with its context. Its antigen is unidentified. These data originate in a study of cytomegalovirus exposure and HLA in healthy donors. Regarding the study as a whole: Common viral pathogens seemed to be connected with several of the most significant clusters, according to a later analysis. Some V segments (TRBV6-2 and TRBV6-3 among them) were excluded as indistinguishable.

The PCR contained 60 Vbeta and 13 Jbeta primers. This table comes from immunoSEQ multiplex PCR, and its TCRdb copy is limited to in-frame clones, with some not included. The data show 50,000 to 60,000 clones, around three quarters seen once. CDR1 and CDR2 from the germline V gene are ENHRY and SYGVKD. This CDR3 has 15 amino acids. V was pared by 6 bases and J by 4 bases, with 10 bases of the junction left unmatched. Material for sequencing was PBMCs. The source is a female donor in good health and CMV-seronegative. The chain recombines TRBV10-3 with TRBJ1-2; 8 bases agree with TRBD1. CDR3 loop: CAISGGDRGAYGYTF. The DNA for the CDR3 is TGTGCCATCAGCGGCGGAGACAGGGGAGCCTATGGCTACACCTTC.